These 2 T cell receptor beta chains share one sample of origin, sequenced in a study of long-term antiretroviral therapy in people with HIV. An immunoSEQ assay, version v3.0, was performed at survey level. Only in-frame clones appear in the TCRdb table, and some are missing; sequencing was by immunoSEQ multiplex PCR. Here the sample spans some 15,000 clones, 77% being singletons. Sequences were derived from unsorted PBMCs, sampled 0.5 years before starting antiretroviral therapy. The receptors stem from a woman aged 40-49 years with HIV.

This sequence joins TRBV27 and TRBJ1-2; 9 bases align to TRBD1. Germline CDR1 and CDR2: MNHEY and SMNVEV (reference sequence). The CDR3 has 15 residues. The ends lost 0 bases at V and 7 bases at J; junction bases unmatched: 6. CDR3 bases: TGTGCCAGCAGTTTATCGGGACAGGGTATAGTTGGCTACACCTTC. Translating it yields CASSLSGQGIVGYTF.

The chain joins TRBV2 to TRBJ2-7; 8 nucleotides line up with TRBD1. CDR3 length: 13 amino acids. CDR1 and CDR2 from the germline V gene are SNHLY and FYNNEI. J lost 2 bases, V lost 7 bases, and 4 bases had no gene match. The DNA of the CDR3 is TGTGCCAGCAATAGACAGGGGACCTACGAGCAGTACTTC. Residues: CASNRQGTYEQYF.